This T cell receptor beta chain came from a study of T cells in Graves' hyperthyroidism and ophthalmopathy. About this clonotype itself: The antigen remains unidentified.

Study outcomes and limitations: Peripheral blood also featured most of the thyroid clonotypes expanded above 0.001. Through a model of 13 V-J features, ophthalmopathy was separated from stable hyperthyroidism.

RNA transcripts were the template for amplifying TCR beta CDR3 regions. Using the HTBI primer set, a first-round RT-PCR was run on the TCR CDR3. Via MiXCR, TCRdb re-called the multiplex PCR reads, giving one row per CDR3 protein. The data contain roughly 100,000 distinct CDR3 sequences, 45% to 50% of them singletons. A patient was excluded if there was uncontrolled infection, other autoimmune disease, pregnancy or lactation. The PBMCs were sourced from fresh peripheral blood (more than 9 ml). The sequenced sample consisted of blood. This TCR was sampled from a man aged 35 to 55 with Graves' hyperthyroidism.

CDR3 in amino acids: CASSLPPYNEQFF. CDR3 nucleotide sequence: TGTGCCAGCAGCTTGCCCCCCTACAATGAGCAGTTCTTC. The chain employs TRBV5-5 and TRBJ2-1; no reliable D call. This CDR3 comprises 13 residues. Germline V CDR1 and CDR2: SGHKS, YYEKEE (reference sequence). The V end was cut by 1 base, the J end by 2 bases, with 4 bases between.